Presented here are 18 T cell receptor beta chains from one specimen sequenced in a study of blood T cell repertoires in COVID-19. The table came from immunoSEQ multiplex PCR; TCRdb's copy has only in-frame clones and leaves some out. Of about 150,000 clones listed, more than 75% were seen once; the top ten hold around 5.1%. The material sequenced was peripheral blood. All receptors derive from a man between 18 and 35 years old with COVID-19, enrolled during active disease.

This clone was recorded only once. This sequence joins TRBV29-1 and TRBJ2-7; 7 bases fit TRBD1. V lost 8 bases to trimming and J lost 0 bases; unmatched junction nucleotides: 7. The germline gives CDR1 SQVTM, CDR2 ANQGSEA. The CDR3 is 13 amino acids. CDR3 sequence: CSIWRTGSYEQYF. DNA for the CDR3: TGCAGCATCTGGCGGACAGGCTCCTACGAGCAGTACTTC.

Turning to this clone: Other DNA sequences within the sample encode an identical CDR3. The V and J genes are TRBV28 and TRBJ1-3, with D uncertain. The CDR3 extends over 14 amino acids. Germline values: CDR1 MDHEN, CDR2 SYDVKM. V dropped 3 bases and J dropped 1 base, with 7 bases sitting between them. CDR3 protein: CASSLAGSGNTIYF. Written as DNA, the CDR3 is TGTGCCAGCAGTTTGGCAGGATCTGGAAACACCATATATTTT.

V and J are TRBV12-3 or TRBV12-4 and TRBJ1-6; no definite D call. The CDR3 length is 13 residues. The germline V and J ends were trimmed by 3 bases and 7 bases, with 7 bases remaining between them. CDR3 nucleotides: TGTGCCAGCAGTTTCGGTCGGAATTCACCCCTCCACTTT. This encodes CASSFGRNSPLHF.

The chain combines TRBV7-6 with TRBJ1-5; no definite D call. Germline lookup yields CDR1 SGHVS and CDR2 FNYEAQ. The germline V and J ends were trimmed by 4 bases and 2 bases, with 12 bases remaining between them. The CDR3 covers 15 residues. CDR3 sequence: CASSSRDGGNQPQHF. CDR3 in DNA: TGTGCCAGCAGCTCCCGAGACGGAGGCAATCAGCCCCAGCATTTT. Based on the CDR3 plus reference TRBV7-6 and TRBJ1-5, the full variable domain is GAGVSQSPRYKVTKRGQDVALRCDPISGHVSLYWYRQALGQGPEFLTYFNYEAQQDKSGLPNDRFSAERPEGSISTLTIQRTEQRDSAMYRCASSSRDGGNQPQHFGDGTRLSIL.

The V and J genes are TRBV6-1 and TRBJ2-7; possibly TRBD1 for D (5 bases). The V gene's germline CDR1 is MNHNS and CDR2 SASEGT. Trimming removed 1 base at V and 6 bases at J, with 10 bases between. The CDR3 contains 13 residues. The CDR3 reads CASSEVRASEQYF. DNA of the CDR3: TGTGCCAGCAGTGAAGTCAGGGCGAGCGAGCAGTACTTC.

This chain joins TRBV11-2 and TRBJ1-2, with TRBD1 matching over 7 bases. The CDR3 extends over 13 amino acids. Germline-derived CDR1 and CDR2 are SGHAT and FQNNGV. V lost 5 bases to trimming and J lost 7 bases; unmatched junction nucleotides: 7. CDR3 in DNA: TGTGCCAGCAGCCAGGGGGTGAAGACTGGCTACACCTTC. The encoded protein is CASSQGVKTGYTF. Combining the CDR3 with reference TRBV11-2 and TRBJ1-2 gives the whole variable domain EAGVAQSPRYKIIEKRQSVAFWCNPISGHATLYWYQQILGQGPKLLIQFQNNGVVDDSQLPKDRFSAERLKGVDSTLKIQPAKLEDSAVYLCASSQGVKTGYTFGSGTRLTVV.

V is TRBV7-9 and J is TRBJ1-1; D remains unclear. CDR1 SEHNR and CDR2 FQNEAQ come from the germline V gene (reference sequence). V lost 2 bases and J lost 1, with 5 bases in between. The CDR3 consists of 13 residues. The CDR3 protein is CASSLYRNTEAFF. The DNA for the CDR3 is TGTGCCAGCAGCTTATATAGGAACACTGAAGCTTTCTTT.

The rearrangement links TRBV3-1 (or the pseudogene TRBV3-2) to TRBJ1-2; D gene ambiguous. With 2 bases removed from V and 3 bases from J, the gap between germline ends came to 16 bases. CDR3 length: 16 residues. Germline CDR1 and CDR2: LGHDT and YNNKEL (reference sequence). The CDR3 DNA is TGTGCCAGCAGCCAACTACAGCCTCGCGTCCACTATGGCTACACCTTC. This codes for CASSQLQPRVHYGYTF.

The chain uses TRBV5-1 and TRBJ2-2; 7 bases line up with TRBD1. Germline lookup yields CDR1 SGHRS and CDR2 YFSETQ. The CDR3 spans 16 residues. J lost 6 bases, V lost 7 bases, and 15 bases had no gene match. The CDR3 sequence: CASLGSGTVGSGELFF. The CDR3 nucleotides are TGCGCCAGCCTAGGATCCGGGACAGTGGGGTCCGGGGAGCTGTTTTTT.

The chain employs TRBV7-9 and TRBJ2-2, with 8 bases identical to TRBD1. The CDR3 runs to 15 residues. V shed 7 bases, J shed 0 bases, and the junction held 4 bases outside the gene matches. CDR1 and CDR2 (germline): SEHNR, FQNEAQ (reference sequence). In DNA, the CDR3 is TGTGCCAGCACGGGACAGGAAACGAACACCGGGGAGCTGTTTTTT. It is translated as CASTGQETNTGELFF.

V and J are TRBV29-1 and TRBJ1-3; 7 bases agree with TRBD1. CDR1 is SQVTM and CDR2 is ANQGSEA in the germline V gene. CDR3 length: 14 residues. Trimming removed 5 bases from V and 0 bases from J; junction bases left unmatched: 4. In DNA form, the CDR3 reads TGCAGCGTTCACAGGGGCCTCTCTGGAAACACCATATATTTT. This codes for CSVHRGLSGNTIYF.

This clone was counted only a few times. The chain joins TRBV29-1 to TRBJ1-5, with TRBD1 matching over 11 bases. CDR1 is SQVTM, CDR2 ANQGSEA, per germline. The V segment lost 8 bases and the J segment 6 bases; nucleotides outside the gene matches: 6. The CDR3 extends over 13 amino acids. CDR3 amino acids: CSIGQGASQPQHF. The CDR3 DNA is TGCAGCATAGGACAGGGGGCAAGTCAGCCCCAGCATTTT.

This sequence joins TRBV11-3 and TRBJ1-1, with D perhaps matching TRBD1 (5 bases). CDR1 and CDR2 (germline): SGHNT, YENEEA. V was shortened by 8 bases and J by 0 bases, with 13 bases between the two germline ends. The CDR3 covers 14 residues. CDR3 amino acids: CASVATQVNTEAFF. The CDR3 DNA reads TGTGCCAGCGTCGCCACACAGGTGAACACTGAAGCTTTCTTT.

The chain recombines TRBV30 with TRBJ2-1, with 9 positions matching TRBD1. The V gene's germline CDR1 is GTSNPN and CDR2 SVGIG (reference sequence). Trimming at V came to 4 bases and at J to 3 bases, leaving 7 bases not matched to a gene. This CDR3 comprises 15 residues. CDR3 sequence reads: CAWTPRDRDYNEQFF. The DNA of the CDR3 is TGTGCCTGGACCCCCCGGGACAGGGACTACAATGAGCAGTTCTTC.

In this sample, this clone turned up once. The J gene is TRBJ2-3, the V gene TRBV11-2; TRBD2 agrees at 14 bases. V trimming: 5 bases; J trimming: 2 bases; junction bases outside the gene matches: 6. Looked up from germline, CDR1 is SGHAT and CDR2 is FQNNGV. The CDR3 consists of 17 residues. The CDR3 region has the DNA TGTGCCAGCAGCGACGGACTAGCGGGAGGTTTCACAGATACGCAGTATTTT. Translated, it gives CASSDGLAGGFTDTQYF.

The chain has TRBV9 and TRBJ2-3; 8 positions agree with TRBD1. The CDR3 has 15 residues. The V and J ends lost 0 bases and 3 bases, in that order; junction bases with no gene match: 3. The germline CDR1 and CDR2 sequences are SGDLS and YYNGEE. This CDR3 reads CASSVETGVTDTQYF. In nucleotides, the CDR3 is TGTGCCAGCAGCGTAGAGACAGGGGTGACAGATACGCAGTATTTT. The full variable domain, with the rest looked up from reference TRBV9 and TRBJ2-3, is DSGVTQTPKHLITATGQRVTLRCSPRSGDLSVYWYQQSLDQGLQFLIQYYNGEERAKGNILERFSAQQFPDLHSELNLSSLELGDSALYFCASSVETGVTDTQYFGPGTRLTVL.

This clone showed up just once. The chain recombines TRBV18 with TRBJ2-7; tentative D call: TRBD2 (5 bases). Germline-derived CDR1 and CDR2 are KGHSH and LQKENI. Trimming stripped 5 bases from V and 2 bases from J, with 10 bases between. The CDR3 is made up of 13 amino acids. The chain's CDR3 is CASSAGLTYEQYF. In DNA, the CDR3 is TGTGCCAGCTCAGCGGGTCTCACCTACGAGCAGTACTTC. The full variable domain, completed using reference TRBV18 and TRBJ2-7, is NAGVMQNPRHLVRRRGQEARLRCSPMKGHSHVYWYRQLPEEGLKFMVYLQKENIIDESGMPKERFSAEFPKEGPSILRIQQVVRGDSAAYFCASSAGLTYEQYFGPGTRLTVT.

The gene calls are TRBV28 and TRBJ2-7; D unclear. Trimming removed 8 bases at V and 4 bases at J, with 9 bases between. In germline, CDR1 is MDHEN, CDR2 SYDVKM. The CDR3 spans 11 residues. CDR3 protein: CASVGEYEQYF. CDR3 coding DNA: TGTGCCAGCGTCGGAGAGTACGAGCAGTACTTC.